A selection of T cell receptor beta chains follows, all from one sample in a study of blood T cell repertoires in COVID-19. Profiling relied on immunoSEQ multiplex PCR, and the TCRdb table lists in-frame clones only, not all of them. The sample carries approximately 150,000 clones, roughly 93% recorded once. The sample was peripheral blood. The receptors derive from a woman in her sixties or seventies with COVID-19, enrolled during active disease. Both conserved end residues are part of each CDR3. Fields, in order: clone size, J gene, D gene, V gene, CDR3 DNA, CDR3 protein. The D gene is left open where the match is weak. Rows may omit the clone size; those that give it use once, few, many or a size class.

size: once; J: TRBJ1-1; D: -; V: TRBV21-1; DNA: TGTGCCAGCAGCGCCGGGGGGACAGGGGAGAACACTGAAGCTTTCTTT; CDR3: CASSAGGTGENTEAFF
size: -; J: TRBJ2-7; D: -; V: TRBV6-5; DNA: TGTGCCAGCAGTTCCTCTAAGTACGGGTACGAGCAGTACTTC; CDR3: CASSSSKYGYEQYF
size: once; J: TRBJ1-2; D: TRBD1; V: TRBV4-1; DNA: TGCGCCAGCAGCCGATGGGACAGCTATGGCTACACCTTC; CDR3: CASSRWDSYGYTF
size: -; J: TRBJ2-2; D: TRBD1; V: TRBV10-3; DNA: TGTGCCATCAGTGACAGGACAGGCCGACCGAACACCGGGGAGCTGTTTTTT; CDR3: CAISDRTGRPNTGELFF
size: -; J: TRBJ1-1; D: -; V: TRBV5-4; DNA: TGTGCCAGCAGGACCAGGGAGGTGACTGAAGCTTTCTTT; CDR3: CASRTREVTEAFF
size: -; J: TRBJ1-2; D: TRBD1; V: TRBV27; DNA: TGTGCCAGCAGTTTACAGGGGGAAGGCTACACCTTC; CDR3: CASSLQGEGYTF
size: -; J: TRBJ1-5; D: -; V: TRBV7-2; DNA: TGTGCCAGCAGCCGGTCCAATCAGCCCCAGCATTTT; CDR3: CASSRSNQPQHF
size: -; J: TRBJ1-2; D: TRBD1; V: TRBV19; DNA: TGTGCCAGTAGTATTTGGCAGGGGGCATATGGCTACACCTTC; CDR3: CASSIWQGAYGYTF
size: -; J: TRBJ2-7; D: TRBD1; V: TRBV5-8; DNA: TGTGCCAGCAGCTTGGCGGACAGGGGGGGCGAGCAGTACTTC; CDR3: CASSLADRGGEQYF
size: -; J: TRBJ1-1; D: TRBD1; V: TRBV4-3; DNA: TGCGCCAGCAGCCAAGAGGTTCCTGGGACAGGGAGGATAGAAGCTTTCTTT; CDR3: CASSQEVPGTGRIEAFF
size: -; J: TRBJ2-1; D: TRBD2; V: TRBV19; DNA: TGTGCCAGTAGTATAACTAGCGACAATGAGCAGTTCTTC; CDR3: CASSITSDNEQFF
size: -; J: TRBJ2-5; D: TRBD1; V: TRBV29-1; DNA: TGCAGCGTTGAAGAAGCAGGGGGCGCAGAGACCCAGTACTTC; CDR3: CSVEEAGGAETQYF
size: -; J: TRBJ1-1; D: TRBD1; V: TRBV19; DNA: TGTGCCAGTAGCTGGACAGGGAACACTGAAGCTTTCTTT; CDR3: CASSWTGNTEAFF
size: -; J: TRBJ2-7; D: TRBD1; V: TRBV7-2; DNA: TGTGCCAGCAGCTTATGGACAGGGATCCGGAACGAGCAGTACTTC; CDR3: CASSLWTGIRNEQYF
size: -; J: TRBJ1-5; D: TRBD1; V: TRBV6-1; DNA: TGTGCCAGCAGTGCTCACAGGGGGGGGGAGAATCAGCCCCAGCATTTT; CDR3: CASSAHRGGENQPQHF
size: few; J: TRBJ2-6; D: -; V: TRBV5-6; DNA: TGTGCCAGCAGCTTGGACACCACCAACGTCCTGACTTTC; CDR3: CASSLDTTNVLTF
size: -; J: TRBJ1-1; D: -; V: TRBV15; DNA: TGTGCCACCAGCAGCGGGTTAGGCCTAACGACTGAAGCTTTCTTT; CDR3: CATSSGLGLTTEAFF
size: once; J: TRBJ2-4; D: -; V: TRBV2; DNA: TGTGCCAGCAGGGCTTCACCAGGGGAAAACATTCAGTACTTC; CDR3: CASRASPGENIQYF
size: -; J: TRBJ2-1; D: -; V: TRBV7-2; DNA: TGTGCCAGCAACTCCTTCAGGGGTGATGAGCAGTTCTTC; CDR3: CASNSFRGDEQFF
size: -; J: TRBJ2-6; D: TRBD1; V: TRBV24-1; DNA: TGTGCCACCAGTGAATTACTAAGGGGGCCTGGGGCCAACGTCCTGACTTTC; CDR3: CATSELLRGPGANVLTF
size: once; J: TRBJ1-2; D: -; V: TRBV7-8; DNA: TGTGCCAGCAGCCCACCCCTAGGTGGCTACACCTTC; CDR3: CASSPPLGGYTF
size: -; J: TRBJ2-7; D: TRBD2; V: TRBV10-2; DNA: TGCGCCAGCAGTCTCAGCGGGGACTACGAGCAGTACTTC; CDR3: CASSLSGDYEQYF
size: -; J: TRBJ2-7; D: TRBD1; V: TRBV5-4; DNA: TGTGCCAGCAGCTTGGCAGGACAGGGGTTGGGGCACGAGCAGTACTTC; CDR3: CASSLAGQGLGHEQYF
size: -; J: TRBJ1-1; D: -; V: TRBV5-1; DNA: TGCGCCAGCAGCTTGGCCAGGGGAAGTATGAGCACTGAAGCTTTCTTT; CDR3: CASSLARGSMSTEAFF
size: -; J: TRBJ2-3; D: -; V: TRBV7-7; DNA: TGTGCCAGCAGCCCGACCCCCCAGGGGGGTGTCACAGATACGCAGTATTTT; CDR3: CASSPTPQGGVTDTQYF
size: once; J: TRBJ2-7; D: -; V: TRBV3-1/TRBV3-2; DNA: TGTGCCAGCAGCCAAGCTACGGGGTACCGGGTGTACTTC; CDR3: CASSQATGYRVYF
size: -; J: TRBJ1-5; D: -; V: TRBV18; DNA: TGTGCCAGCTCACGTCGGGAGCCGGGCAATCAGCCCCAGCATTTT; CDR3: CASSRREPGNQPQHF
size: -; J: TRBJ2-1; D: TRBD1; V: TRBV29-1; DNA: TGCAGCGTAACGGGACAGTACAATGAGCAGTTCTTC; CDR3: CSVTGQYNEQFF
size: -; J: TRBJ2-6; D: -; V: TRBV6-7; DNA: TGTGCCAGCAGTCCCTCCTCTCTCTCTCGGGCCAACGTCCTGACTTTC; CDR3: CASSPSSLSRANVLTF
size: -; J: TRBJ2-1; D: -; V: TRBV29-1; DNA: TGCAGCTTCGGACAGTCCTCCTACAATGAGCAGTTCTTC; CDR3: CSFGQSSYNEQFF
size: -; J: TRBJ1-2; D: TRBD1; V: TRBV6-6; DNA: TGTGCCAGCAGTTACCCCGGGACAGGGGATGGCTACACCTTC; CDR3: CASSYPGTGDGYTF
size: -; J: TRBJ1-5; D: -; V: TRBV10-3; DNA: TGTGCCATCAGTGCCGAGGTTAGCAATCAGCCCCAGCATTTT; CDR3: CAISAEVSNQPQHF
size: -; J: TRBJ1-4; D: -; V: TRBV7-2; DNA: TGTGCCAGCAGCTTACGTTCGGGGGACGGAAAACTGTTTTTT; CDR3: CASSLRSGDGKLFF
size: -; J: TRBJ1-5; D: -; V: TRBV5-1; DNA: TGCGCCAGCAGCTTGTCAGGTTCTCATCAGCCCCAGCATTTT; CDR3: CASSLSGSHQPQHF
size: -; J: TRBJ1-2; D: TRBD1; V: TRBV7-9; DNA: TGTGCCAGCAGCTGGGGACAGGACCATGGCTACACCTTC; CDR3: CASSWGQDHGYTF
size: -; J: TRBJ1-5; D: TRBD1; V: TRBV6-2/TRBV6-3; DNA: TGTGCCAGCAGCCGGATTGACAGGGGAGCTCAGCCCCAGCATTTT; CDR3: CASSRIDRGAQPQHF
size: -; J: TRBJ1-2; D: -; V: TRBV5-1; DNA: TGCGCCAGCAGTCCGAGGGGCGACAGGCCCGTAGGCTACACCTTC; CDR3: CASSPRGDRPVGYTF